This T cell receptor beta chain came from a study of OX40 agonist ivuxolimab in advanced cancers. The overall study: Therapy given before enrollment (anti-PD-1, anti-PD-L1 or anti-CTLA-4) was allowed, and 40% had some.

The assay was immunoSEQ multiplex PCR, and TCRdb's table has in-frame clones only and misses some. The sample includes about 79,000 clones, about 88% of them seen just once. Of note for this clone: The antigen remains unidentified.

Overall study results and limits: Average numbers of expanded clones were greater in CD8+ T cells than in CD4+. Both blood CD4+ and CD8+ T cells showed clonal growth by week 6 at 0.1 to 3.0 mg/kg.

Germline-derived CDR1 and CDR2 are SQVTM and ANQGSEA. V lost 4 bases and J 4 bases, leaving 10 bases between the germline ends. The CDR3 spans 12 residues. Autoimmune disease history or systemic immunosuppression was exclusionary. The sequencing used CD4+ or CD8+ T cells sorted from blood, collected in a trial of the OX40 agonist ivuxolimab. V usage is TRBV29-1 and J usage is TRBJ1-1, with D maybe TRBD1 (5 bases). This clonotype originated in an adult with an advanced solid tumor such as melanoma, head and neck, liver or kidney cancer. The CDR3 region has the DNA TGCAGCGTTGTGCCAGGGCGCACTGAAGCTTTCTTT. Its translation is CSVVPGRTEAFF.